Listed below are T cell receptor beta chains from one sample, sequenced in a study of blood T cell repertoires in COVID-19. TCRdb's copy holds only in-frame clones and misses some; the assay was immunoSEQ multiplex PCR. The sample lists roughly 250,000 clones, around 90% occurring once. Sequences were obtained from PBMCs or T cells enriched from blood (not recorded which). These receptors were obtained from a woman younger than 30 who had recovered from COVID-19. Each CDR3 is given with its conserved first and last residue. The D gene is left open where the match is weak. Clone sizes are given selectively: once, few, many, or a class where the clone is expanded.

TRBD2,.,TRBV5-4,TRBJ2-5,CASSPPGTSGKETQYF,TGTGCCAGCAGCCCTCCCGGGACTAGCGGGAAGGAGACCCAGTACTTC
TRBD2,.,TRBV10-3,TRBJ2-7,CAISAGALAQNYEQYF,TGTGCCATCTCCGCCGGGGCACTAGCGCAAAACTACGAGCAGTACTTC
.,.,TRBV7-6,TRBJ1-5,CASSLPEAGGQPQHF,TGTGCCAGCAGCTTACCGGAGGCCGGTGGTCAGCCCCAGCATTTT
TRBD2,.,TRBV9,TRBJ2-1,CASSVRLADEQFF,TGTGCCAGCAGCGTACGGCTAGCGGATGAGCAGTTCTTC
TRBD1,.,TRBV6-1,TRBJ1-1,CASSEGDSYTEAFF,TGTGCCAGCAGTGAGGGGGACAGTTACACTGAAGCTTTCTTT
.,.,TRBV10-3,TRBJ1-3,CAISWGGASGNTIYF,TGTGCCATCTCCTGGGGGGGCGCCTCTGGAAACACCATATATTTT
TRBD2,.,TRBV19,TRBJ2-2,CASTEIGTSGGRSGELFF,TGTGCCAGTACCGAGATCGGGACTAGCGGGGGTCGGAGCGGGGAGCTGTTTTTT
.,.,TRBV7-5,TRBJ2-2,CARSATTSGRSFGELFF,TGTGCCAGAAGCGCCACGACTAGCGGGAGATCTTTCGGGGAGCTGTTTTTT
TRBD2,.,TRBV5-6,TRBJ2-1,CASSSASGTAYNEQFF,TGTGCCAGCAGCTCCGCTAGCGGGACCGCCTACAATGAGCAGTTCTTC
.,.,TRBV27,TRBJ1-2,CASSFRVQSEGYTF,TGTGCCAGCAGTTTCAGGGTGCAGTCCGAGGGCTACACCTTC
.,few,TRBV11-3,TRBJ1-2,CASSLEPGHPYTF,TGTGCCAGCAGCTTAGAGCCGGGACACCCTTACACCTTC